What follows describes a single T cell receptor beta chain. What antigen it recognizes has not been identified. No base-level quality is on record; no much larger clone is a single base apart. These data come from a study of early stage breast cancer tumors (dated by TCRdb to about 2017). For context, the study as a whole: Of the roughly 17 invasive breast tumors, about a dozen were found to be estrogen receptor-positive, progesterone receptor-positive and HER2-negative. On average, each sample got about 9-fold read coverage. Of the roughly twelve ER+/PR+/HER2- tumors, eight were classified as invasive ductal carcinomas and four as invasive lobular carcinomas. The samples as a whole yielded approximately 3,000,000 detected templates, corresponding to around 1,100,000 unique clonotypes. Broad study findings and their caveats: Repertoires from blood and normal breast were more alike than repertoires from blood and tumor, and in about 90% of the 16 patients, comparing each tissue with blood separated tumor from normal. Chain pairing and functional markers such as CD4, CD8 and FOXP3 were not captured by bulk genomic DNA sequencing of unsorted cells. Because the cohort was small, analysis by tumor subtype was not possible. Compared with adjacent normal breast tissue, tumors had higher clonality and roughly 2.5-fold greater T cell density. Enriched TCRB sequences shared across patients were mostly commonly generated sequences, unlikely to play an important role in the tumor microenvironment.

Taken from the germline V gene, the CDR1 and CDR2 loops are MGHRA and YSYEKL. The CDR3 holds 16 amino acids from the cysteine to the phenylalanine. Of the read, only the CDR3 DNA is kept; its 48 bases are in frame from base 1. V gives up 4 bases and J gives up 1 base, and the segment between their germline ends measures 14 bases. The study profiled bulk TCR beta-chain repertoires in matched peripheral blood, tumor and adjacent normal breast tissue taken from some 17 patients with early-stage breast cancer. Before surgery, about 5-11 mL of whole blood was collected into EDTA tubes and then processed within 2 hours. Peripheral blood mononuclear cells were isolated by Ficoll-Paque centrifugation in SepMate-50 tubes. PBMCs were cryopreserved in aliquots of roughly 2 to 4.5 million cells in about 90% FBS with 10% DMSO and kept in liquid nitrogen. The Qiagen AllPrep DNA/RNA Mini kit was used for genomic DNA extraction.

Each sample was amplified in two independent genomic DNA replicates, using 0.5 ug for blood and around 1.5 ug for tumor or normal breast. Following the manufacturer's instructions, the ImmunoSeq Intro kit was used to carry out TCRB sequencing on genomic DNA. The multiplex PCR ran for about 31 cycles using proprietary primers and spike-in control sequences for absolute quantification. Single-end 150-bp reads were used to sequence an 87-bp fragment spanning the CDR3 and the flanking V and J genes. Seven samples, each with two replicates, were multiplexed per lane of an Illumina MiSeq using version 3.0 chemistry. As for how the authors treated the data: Raw data were processed by the vendor's proprietary pipeline, with both replicates merged into one result per sample. Productive rearrangements sharing the V-gene family, CDR3 amino acid sequence and J-gene segment were defined as clonotypes. To compute clonality, the normalized Shannon entropy (Pielou evenness) of TCRB abundances was subtracted from 1. To estimate T cell density, the total number of templates was divided by the number of input cells, which was inferred from the amount of DNA input. Total repertoire diversity and clonality were estimated with Recon using default parameters. A clonotype counted as tumor-enriched if its abundance in tumor exceeded 0.1% and was at least 32-fold higher than its abundance in normal breast. In its TCRdb copy, this immuneACCESS table keeps in-frame sequences only and misses some clones. Where compared with another copy, unresolved V genes explain less than half of these, and the others have no known cause. D and trimming come from the DNA, and the V and J calls and clone size come from that table. Within this sample are about 63,000 clones, with over 65% of them counted one time only. Roughly 3.5% of the sample lies in the top ten.

The TCR sequence derives from a person aged 30 to 40 with breast cancer. The sequence is built from TRBV4-1 and TRBJ1-5; TRBD1 is perhaps the D gene, given 5 matching bases. The sample consisted of blood. CDR3 region: CASSPPGQRSNQPQHF. DNA sequence: TGCGCCAGCAGCCCCCCGGGGCAGAGGAGCAATCAGCCCCAGCATTTT.